The next 25 T cell receptor beta chains were all read from a single sample in a study of OX40 agonist ivuxolimab in advanced cancers. Receptor libraries were prepared by the immunoSEQ multiplex PCR assay. TCRdb took this table from immuneACCESS and kept in-frame rearrangements with V and J called. Such tables lack part of the clones; where checked against another copy, unresolved V genes explain under half of the gap, and the rest is unexplained. Counted in this sample were approximately 69,000 clones; around 90% of them appeared once. Jointly, the top ten make up 2.5% to 3.5% of the sample. Source: CD4+ or CD8+ T cells sorted from blood, taken in a trial of the OX40 agonist ivuxolimab. The source of these receptors is an adult with an advanced solid tumor such as melanoma, head and neck, liver or kidney cancer.

The table lists this clone with a few counts. The gene calls are TRBV4-1 and TRBJ2-7; the match to TRBD2 covers 13 bases. V was clipped by 4 bases and J by 7 bases; unmatched bases: 4. The germline V gene encodes CDR1 MGHRA and CDR2 YSYEKL. The CDR3 is 14 amino acids. The CDR3 protein is CASSPGLAGREQYF. CDR3 nucleotides: TGCGCCAGCAGCCCGGGACTAGCGGGAAGGGAGCAGTACTTC.

V and J are TRBV5-6 and TRBJ1-2; D is undetermined. Trimming took 0 bases from V and 8 from J, leaving 8 bases between them. The CDR3 covers 12 residues. Germline loops: CDR1 SGHDT, CDR2 YYEEEE. The CDR3 nucleotides are TGTGCCAGCAGCTTGGGTTACTTCGGCTACACCTTC. Residues: CASSLGYFGYTF. Complete variable domain (other parts from reference TRBV5-6 and TRBJ1-2): DAGVTQSPTHLIKTRGQQVTLRCSPKSGHDTVSWYQQALGQGPQFIFQYYEEEERQRGNFPDRFSGHQFPNYSSELNVNALLLGDSALYLCASSLGYFGYTFGSGTRLTVV.

The CDR3 DNA reads TGTGCCAGCAGTCCCAACTATGGCTACACCTTC. It specifies CASSPNYGYTF. The chain joins TRBV6-5 to TRBJ1-2; D uncertain. Trimming took off 5 bases at V and 2 bases at J, with 3 bases between the two ends. The CDR3 spans 11 residues. Germline assignment: CDR1 MNHEY and CDR2 SVGAGI.

The chain employs TRBV7-8 and TRBJ1-2, with D maybe TRBD1 (5 bases). The CDR3 contains 18 residues. Germline assignment: CDR1 SGHVS and CDR2 FQNEAQ. Trimming left V 5 bases short and J 2 bases short, with 24 bases between. CDR3 region: CASSARQFGFAPNYGYTF. The CDR3 coding sequence is TGTGCCAGCAGCGCCCGACAGTTTGGATTCGCACCCAACTATGGCTACACCTTC.

The chain recombines TRBV10-3 with TRBJ2-3; 8 nucleotides align to TRBD1. This CDR3 has 14 residues. Germline lookup yields CDR1 ENHRY and CDR2 SYGVKD. V lost 5 bases, J lost 0 bases, and 1 base stayed unmatched. The CDR3 sequence is CAISRQGSTDTQYF. CDR3 in DNA: TGTGCCATCAGTAGACAGGGGAGCACAGATACGCAGTATTTT.

The chain uses TRBV5-1 and TRBJ2-2, with D possibly being TRBD2 (5 bases). The length of the CDR3 is 18 residues. V was cut by 2 bases and J by 4 bases, with 21 bases left in between. CDR1 is SGHRS, CDR2 YFSETQ, per germline. As DNA, the CDR3 is TGCGCCAGCAGCTTTTCATCCGTGAGCGGCTTTAGCACCGGGGAGCTGTTTTTT. Translation: CASSFSSVSGFSTGELFF.

V and J are TRBV6-1 and TRBJ1-1, with D possibly matching TRBD1 (5 bases). Germline values: CDR1 MNHNS, CDR2 SASEGT. CDR3 length: 15 amino acids. The V gene lost 7 bases and the J gene lost 1 base, with 16 bases spanning the gap. CDR3 sequence (DNA): TGTGCCAGCAAGAGGGCCCCCGGGACGAACACTGAAGCTTTCTTT. This encodes CASKRAPGTNTEAFF.

This clone was recorded once. Here the CDR3 reads CASSSPGQSNGELFF. DNA for the CDR3: TGTGCCAGCAGCTCGCCGGGACAGTCGAACGGGGAGCTGTTTTTT. This rearrangement joins TRBV11-2 to TRBJ2-2; 7 bases are a match to TRBD1. The junction had 9 bases not matched to a gene; V was cut back by 4 bases and J by 7 bases. From germline, CDR1 is SGHAT and CDR2 FQNNGV. The CDR3 contains 15 residues.

The chain employs TRBV5-6 and TRBJ2-7, with a tentative D call TRBD2 (6 bases). Germline loops: CDR1 SGHDT, CDR2 YYEEEE. The CDR3 loop spans 14 amino acids. Trimming pared 0 bases from V and 4 bases from J, leaving 11 bases between. The CDR3 DNA follows: TGTGCCAGCAGCTTGGCCGGGAGCCGTTACGAGCAGTACTTC. Translated, it gives CASSLAGSRYEQYF. Based on the CDR3 plus reference TRBV5-6 and TRBJ2-7, the full variable domain is DAGVTQSPTHLIKTRGQQVTLRCSPKSGHDTVSWYQQALGQGPQFIFQYYEEEERQRGNFPDRFSGHQFPNYSSELNVNALLLGDSALYLCASSLAGSRYEQYFGPGTRLTVT.

Details on this clone: The identical CDR3 is also encoded by other nucleotide sequences in the sample. The gene calls are TRBV28 and TRBJ1-4; no reliable D call. CDR1 MDHEN and CDR2 SYDVKM come from the germline V gene. This CDR3 has 11 amino acids. The V end was cut by 5 bases, the J end by 6 bases, with 4 bases between. CDR3 nucleotides: TGTGCCAGCAGTAACCATGAAAAACTGTTTTTT. This translates into CASSNHEKLFF.

This chain links TRBV10-3 with TRBJ2-5; no clear D gene. Germline lookup yields CDR1 ENHRY and CDR2 SYGVKD. Trimming cost V 0 bases and J 2 bases, with 7 bases left between them. CDR3 length: 14 residues. The CDR3 coding sequence is TGTGCCATCAGTGAGTCGGGCAGGCAAGAGACCCAGTACTTC. Translated: CAISESGRQETQYF.

V and J are TRBV7-9 and TRBJ1-1; a possible D gene is TRBD1 (5 bases). This CDR3 has 14 residues. CDR1 SEHNR and CDR2 FQNEAQ come from the germline V gene (reference sequence). V dropped 1 base and J dropped 0 bases, with 6 bases sitting between them. The CDR3 sequence: CASSLGQLNTEAFF. The CDR3 DNA reads as TGTGCCAGCAGCTTAGGACAGTTGAACACTGAAGCTTTCTTT. Drawing the rest from reference TRBV7-9 and TRBJ1-1, the complete variable domain is DTGVSQNPRHKITKRGQNVTFRCDPISEHNRLYWYRQTLGQGPEFLTYFQNEAQLEKSRLLSDRFSAERPKGSFSTLEIQRTEQGDSAMYLCASSLGQLNTEAFFGQGTRLTVV.

There are a few counts of this clone. The rearrangement links TRBV2 to TRBJ1-1, with 9 positions matching TRBD1. Germline CDR1 is SNHLY and CDR2 is FYNNEI. The CDR3 runs to 15 residues. J gave up 5 bases and V 1 base, and 5 bases lay outside the gene matches. CDR3 nucleotides: TGTGCCAGCAGTGAAGGGACAGGGGTACGGACTGAAGCTTTCTTT. Translated, it gives CASSEGTGVRTEAFF.

The chain recombines TRBV7-8 with TRBJ2-5; a weak D match, TRBD1 (5 bases). V was clipped by 0 bases and J by 2 bases, with 13 bases between them. Germline CDR1 reads SGHVS; CDR2 reads FQNEAQ. The CDR3 covers 16 residues. CDR3 protein: CASSLARVGVQETQYF. The DNA for the CDR3 is TGTGCCAGCAGCTTAGCGCGTGTAGGGGTTCAAGAGACCCAGTACTTC.

The gene calls are TRBV28 and TRBJ1-2, with TRBD1 as a possible D gene (5 bases). Germline V lookup: CDR1 MDHEN, CDR2 SYDVKM. The ends were cut back, 2 bases at V and 4 bases at J, with 11 bases in the middle. This CDR3 region has 14 residues. In DNA, the CDR3 is TGTGCCAGCAGTTTAGGGGGACCGCCCTATGGCTACACCTTC. It codes for CASSLGGPPYGYTF.

This clone is a singleton in its sample. The chain combines TRBV6-5 with TRBJ2-4; tentative D call: TRBD2 (5 bases). This CDR3 comprises 13 residues. The V and J ends lost 5 bases and 8 bases respectively, with 13 bases between them. CDR1 and CDR2 from the germline V gene are MNHEY and SVGAGI. CDR3 DNA sequence: TGTGCCAGCAGTCACAGCGGACGGGACATTCAGTACTTC. Its translation is CASSHSGRDIQYF.

The genes are TRBV6-5 and TRBJ2-2; the D is unclear. V shed 7 bases and J shed 0 bases, with 6 bases lying between them. CDR3 size: 13 residues. CDR1 is MNHEY, CDR2 SVGAGI, per germline. The CDR3: CASNRANTGELFF. The CDR3 nucleotides are TGTGCCAGCAACCGCGCGAACACCGGGGAGCTGTTTTTT.

The chain recombines TRBV6-5 with TRBJ2-7, with D hard to call. The CDR3 consists of 12 residues. V lost 5 bases to trimming and J lost 5 bases, with 10 bases between them. Germline V lookup: CDR1 MNHEY, CDR2 SVGAGI. The CDR3 region has the DNA TGTGCCAGCAGTCGCTTACACGACGAGCAGTACTTC. Its translation is CASSRLHDEQYF.

The chain links TRBV2 to TRBJ2-3, with 7 nucleotides matching TRBD2. Germline values: CDR1 SNHLY, CDR2 FYNNEI. The trim removed 8 bases at V and 1 base at J, leaving 3 bases unmatched. The CDR3 runs to 13 residues. The CDR3 DNA reads as TGTGCCAGCGGGGGGGATGGCACAGATACGCAGTATTTT. It yields the protein CASGGDGTDTQYF.

V and J are TRBV28 and TRBJ1-2; 7 nucleotides agree with TRBD1. Trimming at V came to 6 bases and at J to 2 bases, leaving 15 bases not matched to a gene. This CDR3 is 17 amino acids long. The germline gives CDR1 MDHEN, CDR2 SYDVKM. This chain's CDR3 is CASSQPKLSTGNYGYTF. CDR3 sequence (DNA): TGTGCCAGCAGCCAACCGAAACTATCGACAGGGAACTATGGCTACACCTTC.

This chain uses TRBV27 with TRBJ2-1; 8 bases line up with TRBD1. The CDR3 consists of 20 residues. Germline CDR1 reads MNHEY; CDR2 reads SMNVEV (reference sequence). Trimming cost V 0 bases and J 4 bases; bases outside gene matches: 17. The CDR3 is CASSLSAFPGQVGHYNEQFF. The CDR3 coding sequence is TGTGCCAGCAGTTTATCGGCCTTCCCGGGACAGGTGGGGCATTACAATGAGCAGTTCTTC.

The rearrangement joins TRBV19 to TRBJ2-1; 9 bases agree with TRBD1. The V gene's germline CDR1 is LNHDA and CDR2 SQIVND (reference sequence). This CDR3 has 16 residues. Unmatched junction bases numbered 9, after V lost 4 bases and J lost 5 bases. The CDR3 protein is CASSTLGQGKNNEQFF. In nucleotides, the CDR3 is TGTGCCAGTAGTACCCTGGGACAGGGAAAAAACAATGAGCAGTTCTTC. Drawing the rest from reference TRBV19 and TRBJ2-1, the complete variable domain is DGGITQSPKYLFRKEGQNVTLSCEQNLNHDAMYWYRQDPGQGLRLIYYSQIVNDFQKGDIAEGYSVSREKKESFPLTVTSAQKNPTAFYLCASSTLGQGKNNEQFFGPGTRLTVL.

The chain recombines TRBV5-4 with TRBJ1-3, with D possibly TRBD1 on 5 matching bases. The V end lost 2 bases, the J end lost 0 bases, and 12 bases lay between the germline ends. Per the germline V gene, CDR1 is SGHNT and CDR2 is YYREEE (reference sequence). The length of the CDR3 is 16 residues. The CDR3 here is CASSFFAGPSGNTIYF. In DNA form, the CDR3 reads TGTGCCAGCAGCTTTTTTGCGGGGCCCTCTGGAAACACCATATATTTT.

This chain connects TRBV10-2 to TRBJ2-7, with D unresolved. Germline assignment: CDR1 WSHSY and CDR2 SAAADI. The CDR3 runs 12 residues. The V end was cut by 8 bases, the J end by 5 bases, with 13 bases between. CDR3 sequence (DNA): TGCGCCAGCTACCCGGGCTTCCACGAGCAGTACTTC. Amino acids: CASYPGFHEQYF.

This sequence joins TRBV18 and TRBJ2-7; unclear D gene. From germline, CDR1 is KGHSH and CDR2 LQKENI. This CDR3 has 14 amino acids. Trimming took off 2 bases at V and 4 bases at J, with 12 bases between the two ends. The chain's CDR3 is CASSPRAVSYEQYF. In DNA form, the CDR3 reads TGTGCCAGCTCACCAAGGGCAGTCTCATACGAGCAGTACTTC.